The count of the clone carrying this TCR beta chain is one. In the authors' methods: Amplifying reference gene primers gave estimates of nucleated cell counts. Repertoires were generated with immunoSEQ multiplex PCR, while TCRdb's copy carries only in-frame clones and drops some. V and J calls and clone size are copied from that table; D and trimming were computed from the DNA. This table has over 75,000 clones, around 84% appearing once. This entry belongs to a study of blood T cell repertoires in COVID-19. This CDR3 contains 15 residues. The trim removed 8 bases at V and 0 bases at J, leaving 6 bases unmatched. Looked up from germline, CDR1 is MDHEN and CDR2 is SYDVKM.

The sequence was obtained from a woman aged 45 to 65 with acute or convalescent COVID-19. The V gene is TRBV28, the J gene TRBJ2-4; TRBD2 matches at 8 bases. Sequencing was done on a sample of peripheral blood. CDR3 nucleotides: TGTGCCAGCCGGACCCGGGGGGGAGCCAAAAACATTCAGTACTTC. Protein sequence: CASRTRGGAKNIQYF. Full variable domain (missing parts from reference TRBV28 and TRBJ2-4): DVKVTQSSRYLVKRTGEKVFLECVQDMDHENMFWYRQDPGLGLRLIYFSYDVKMKEKGDIPEGYSVSREKKERFSLILESASTNQTSMYLCASRTRGGAKNIQYFGAGTRLSVL.